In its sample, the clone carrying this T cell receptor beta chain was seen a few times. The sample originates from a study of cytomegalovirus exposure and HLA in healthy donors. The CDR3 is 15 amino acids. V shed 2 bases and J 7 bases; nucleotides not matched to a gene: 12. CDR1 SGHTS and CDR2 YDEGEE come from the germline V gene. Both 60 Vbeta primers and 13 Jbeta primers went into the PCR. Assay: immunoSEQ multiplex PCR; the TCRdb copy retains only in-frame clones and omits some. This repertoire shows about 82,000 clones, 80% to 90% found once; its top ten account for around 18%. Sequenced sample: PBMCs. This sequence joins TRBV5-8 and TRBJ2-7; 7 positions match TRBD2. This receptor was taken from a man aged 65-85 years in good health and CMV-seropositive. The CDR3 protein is CASSFGGGLTIEQYF. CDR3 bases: TGTGCCAGCAGCTTTGGCGGGGGACTTACGATTGAGCAGTACTTC.